The entry below gives a single TCR beta chain sequence along with its context. Germline CDR1 reads LNHNV; CDR2 reads YYDKDF (reference sequence). The CDR3 loop spans 14 amino acids. V lost 5 bases and J 5 bases, leaving 15 bases between the germline ends. The table came from immunoSEQ multiplex PCR; TCRdb's copy has only in-frame clones and leaves some out. The data hold about a million clones, with around 74% observed a single time. The data originate from a study of shared clonotypes between healthy human individuals. The source of this sequence is a man younger than 30 in good health. Sequenced sample: memory CD4+ T cells sorted from blood. As for subset: CD45RA-negative fraction. The V and J genes are TRBV15 and TRBJ2-5; perhaps TRBD1 as D (6 bases). CDR3 loop: CATSFGTSAETQYF. The CDR3 nucleotides are TGTGCCACCAGCTTCGGGACATCGGCGGAGACCCAGTACTTC.